The clone carrying this T cell receptor (beta chain) was detected only once. The antigen is not known. These data are taken from a study of T cell clonotyping in hematopoietic cell transplantation. TCRdb keeps only in-frame clones here, not all; method: immunoSEQ multiplex PCR. Of 15,000 to 20,000 clones listed, approximately 83% are singletons. The germline CDR1 and CDR2 sequences are SEHNR and FQNEAQ (reference sequence). The CDR3 has 15 amino acids. J gave up 5 bases and V 0 bases, and 4 bases lay outside the gene matches. Study-level points and caveats: Graft donor and pretransplant recipient Inverse Simpson Index values predicted broader posttransplant TCR diversity. Pathologically expanded recipient clonotypes increased progressively from day 30 to day 180 as diversity fell. Cells were unsorted, so CD4 and CD8 contributions were not separated.

The chain combines TRBV7-9 with TRBJ1-2; the match to TRBD1 covers 9 bases. The source is a woman between 40 and 55 years old in good health. Some clones in this sample may be carry-over from other donors' samples. Sequencing was done on a sample of peripheral blood mononuclear cells. CDR3 coding DNA: TGTGCCAGCAGCTTAGCGTCACAGGGGGCATATGGCTACACCTTC. It specifies CASSLASQGAYGYTF.